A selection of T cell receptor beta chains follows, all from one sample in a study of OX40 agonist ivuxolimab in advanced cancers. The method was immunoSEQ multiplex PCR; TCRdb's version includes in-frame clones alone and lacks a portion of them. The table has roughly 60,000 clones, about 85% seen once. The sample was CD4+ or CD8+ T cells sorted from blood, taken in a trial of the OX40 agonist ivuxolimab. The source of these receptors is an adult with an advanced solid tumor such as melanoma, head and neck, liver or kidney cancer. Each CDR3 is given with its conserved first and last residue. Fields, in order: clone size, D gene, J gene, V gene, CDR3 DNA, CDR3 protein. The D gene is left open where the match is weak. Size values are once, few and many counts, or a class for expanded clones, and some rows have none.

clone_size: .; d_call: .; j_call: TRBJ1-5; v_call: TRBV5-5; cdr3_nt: TGTGCCAGCAGCTTGGGTGGATACTCAAGCAATCAGCCCCAGCATTTT; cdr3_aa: CASSLGGYSSNQPQHF
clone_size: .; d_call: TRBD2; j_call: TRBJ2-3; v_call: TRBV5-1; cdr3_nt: TGCGCCAGCAGCTTACTAGCGGGAGGGAACACAGATACGCAGTATTTT; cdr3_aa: CASSLLAGGNTDTQYF
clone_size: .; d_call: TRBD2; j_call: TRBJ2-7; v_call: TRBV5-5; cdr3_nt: TGTGCCAGCAGCTCAGGAGCGGGAGTATACGAGCAGTACTTC; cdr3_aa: CASSSGAGVYEQYF
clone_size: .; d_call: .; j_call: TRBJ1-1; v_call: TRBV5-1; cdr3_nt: TGCGCCAGCAGCTCGACGACAGGCCCACGGGGCACTGAAGCTTTCTTT; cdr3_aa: CASSSTTGPRGTEAFF
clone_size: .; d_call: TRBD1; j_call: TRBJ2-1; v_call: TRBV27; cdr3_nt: TGTGCCAGCAGTTTATGGGGACAGGGCTACAATGAGCAGTTCTTC; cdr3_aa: CASSLWGQGYNEQFF
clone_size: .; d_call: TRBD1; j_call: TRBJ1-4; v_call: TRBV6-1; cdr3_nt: TGTGCCAGCAGTGAAAGAACAGGGGGAGTAAAACTGTTTTTT; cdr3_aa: CASSERTGGVKLFF
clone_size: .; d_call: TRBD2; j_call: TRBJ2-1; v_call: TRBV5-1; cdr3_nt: TGCGCCAGCAGGCCATCGGGAGGTGGTTACAATGAGCAGTTCTTC; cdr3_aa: CASRPSGGGYNEQFF
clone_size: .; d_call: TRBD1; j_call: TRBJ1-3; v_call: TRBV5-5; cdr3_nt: TGTGCCAGCAGCTGGACAGGGGGGATGGGAAACACCATATATTTT; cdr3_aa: CASSWTGGMGNTIYF
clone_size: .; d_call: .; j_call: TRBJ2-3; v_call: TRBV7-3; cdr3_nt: TGTGCCAGCAGCTTAAGGGGCGTGATAGATACGCAGTATTTT; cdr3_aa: CASSLRGVIDTQYF
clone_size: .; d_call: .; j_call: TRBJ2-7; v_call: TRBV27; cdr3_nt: TGTGCCAGCAGTCAGGAGCGAGGTCACTACGAGCAGTACTTC; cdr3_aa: CASSQERGHYEQYF
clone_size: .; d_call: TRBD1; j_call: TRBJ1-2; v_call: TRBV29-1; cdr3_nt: TGCAGCGTTGAATCGGCGGGCAGGGGGAATGGCTACACCTTC; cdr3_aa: CSVESAGRGNGYTF
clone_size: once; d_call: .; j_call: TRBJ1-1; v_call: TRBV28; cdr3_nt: TGTGCCAGCAGTTTATATAGTTTGAACTCGAACACTGAAGCTTTCTTT; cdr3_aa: CASSLYSLNSNTEAFF
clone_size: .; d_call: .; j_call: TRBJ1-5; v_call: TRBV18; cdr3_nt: TGTGCCAGCTCACCATTCCAGGGGAACGGGCAGCCCCAGCATTTT; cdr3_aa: CASSPFQGNGQPQHF
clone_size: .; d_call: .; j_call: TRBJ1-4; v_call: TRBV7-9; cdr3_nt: TGTGCCAGCAGCCCCGCAGGGCAGGATAATGAAAAACTGTTTTTT; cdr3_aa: CASSPAGQDNEKLFF
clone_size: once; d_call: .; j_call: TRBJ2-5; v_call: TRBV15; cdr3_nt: TGTGCCACCAGCAGAGATTATTTCCAGGCTAGCGAAGAGACCCAGTACTTC; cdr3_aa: CATSRDYFQASEETQYF
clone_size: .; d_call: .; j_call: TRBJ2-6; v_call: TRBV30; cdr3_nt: TGTGCCTGGAGTGATAGGGGGTTTCTGGCCAACGTCCTGACTTTC; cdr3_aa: CAWSDRGFLANVLTF
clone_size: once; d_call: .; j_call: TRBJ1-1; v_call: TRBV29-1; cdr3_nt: TGCAGCGTGGCGGTCGGGTTAGGGAACACTGAAGCTTTCTTT; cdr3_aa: CSVAVGLGNTEAFF
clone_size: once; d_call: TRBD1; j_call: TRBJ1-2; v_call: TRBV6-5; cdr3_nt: TGTGCCAGCAGCCCGACAGGGGATGGCTACACCTTC; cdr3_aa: CASSPTGDGYTF
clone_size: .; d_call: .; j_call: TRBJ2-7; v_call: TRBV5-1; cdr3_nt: TGCGCCAGCAGCTTGGAGGCGTCCTACGAGCAGTACTTC; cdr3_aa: CASSLEASYEQYF
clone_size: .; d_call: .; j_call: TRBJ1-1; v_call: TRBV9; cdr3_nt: TGTGCCAGCAGCGTAGGTGTAGCCAACACTGAAGCTTTCTTT; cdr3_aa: CASSVGVANTEAFF
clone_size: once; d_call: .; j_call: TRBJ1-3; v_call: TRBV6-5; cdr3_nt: TGTGCCAGCCAAGGAGGACGGCGGAAAGGAAACACCATATATTTT; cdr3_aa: CASQGGRRKGNTIYF
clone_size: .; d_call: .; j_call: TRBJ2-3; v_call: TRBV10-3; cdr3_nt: TGTGCCATCAGTGAGGTCTCTAGCACAGATACGCAGTATTTT; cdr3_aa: CAISEVSSTDTQYF
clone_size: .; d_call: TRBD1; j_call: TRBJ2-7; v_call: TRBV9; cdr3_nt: TGTGCCAGCAGCACCCCCAGGGAACAGGGGGCTCGGGAGCAGTACTTC; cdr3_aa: CASSTPREQGAREQYF
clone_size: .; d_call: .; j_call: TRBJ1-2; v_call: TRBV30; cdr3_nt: TGTGCCTGGAGTGTACGAACGGCAGCTAACTATGGCTACACCTTC; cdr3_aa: CAWSVRTAANYGYTF
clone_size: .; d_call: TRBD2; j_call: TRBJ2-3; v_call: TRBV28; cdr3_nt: TGTGCCAGCAGTTTCTCAGCGGGAGGAGATACGCAGTATTTT; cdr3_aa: CASSFSAGGDTQYF
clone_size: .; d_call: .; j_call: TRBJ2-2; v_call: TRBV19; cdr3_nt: TGTGCCACCTTTTCATTGGTAGGGGCCAACACCGGGGAGCTGTTTTTT; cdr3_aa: CATFSLVGANTGELFF
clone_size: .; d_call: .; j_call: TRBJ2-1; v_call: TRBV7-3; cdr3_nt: TGTGCCAGCAGCCCCGCAGTGAACAATGAGCAGTTCTTC; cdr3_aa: CASSPAVNNEQFF
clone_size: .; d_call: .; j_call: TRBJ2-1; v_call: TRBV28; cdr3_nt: TGTGCCAGCAGGAAAACTAGTTCCAATGAGCAGTTCTTC; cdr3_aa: CASRKTSSNEQFF
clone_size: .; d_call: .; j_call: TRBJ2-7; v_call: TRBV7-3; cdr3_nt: TGTGCCAGCAGCTTAGACAGGTTTGGCGAGCAGTACTTC; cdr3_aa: CASSLDRFGEQYF
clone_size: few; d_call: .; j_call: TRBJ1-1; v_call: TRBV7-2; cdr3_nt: TGTGCCAGCAGCCCCCTTATTGCAGGGGCGGCTGAAGCTTTCTTT; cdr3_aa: CASSPLIAGAAEAFF
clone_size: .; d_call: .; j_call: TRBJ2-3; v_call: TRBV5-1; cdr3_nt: TGCGCCAGCAGCTTGGAGGCCAGAGTAGATACGCAGTATTTT; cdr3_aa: CASSLEARVDTQYF
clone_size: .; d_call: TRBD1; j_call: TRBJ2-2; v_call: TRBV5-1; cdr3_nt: TGCGCCAGCAGCTCTAGGGGGCAGGCCGGGGAGCTGTTTTTT; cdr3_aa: CASSSRGQAGELFF
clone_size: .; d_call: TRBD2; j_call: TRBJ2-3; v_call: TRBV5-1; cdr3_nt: TGCGCCAGCAGCTTGGAGCGGGGGTGGACAGATACGCAGTATTTT; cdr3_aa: CASSLERGWTDTQYF
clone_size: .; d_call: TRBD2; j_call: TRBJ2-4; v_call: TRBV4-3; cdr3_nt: TGCGCCAGCAGCCAAGACGATGCGGGGGGCAGCAACATTCAGTACTTC; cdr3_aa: CASSQDDAGGSNIQYF
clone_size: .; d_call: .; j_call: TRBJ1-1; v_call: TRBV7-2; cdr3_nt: TGTGCCAGCAGCTCCTCAGGGGCGAGTACTGAAGCTTTCTTT; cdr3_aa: CASSSSGASTEAFF
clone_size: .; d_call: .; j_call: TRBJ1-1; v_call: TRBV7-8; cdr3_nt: TGTGCCAGCAGCCACAGGGAGAACACTGAAGCTTTCTTT; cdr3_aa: CASSHRENTEAFF
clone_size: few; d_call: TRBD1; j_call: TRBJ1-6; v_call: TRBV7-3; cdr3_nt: TGTGCCAGCAGCTCGACAGGGGAAAGCTCACCCCTCCACTTT; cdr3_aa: CASSSTGESSPLHF
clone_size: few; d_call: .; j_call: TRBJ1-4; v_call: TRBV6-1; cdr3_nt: TGTGCCAGCAGTGAGGGATCCTCTAATGAAAAACTGTTTTTT; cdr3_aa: CASSEGSSNEKLFF
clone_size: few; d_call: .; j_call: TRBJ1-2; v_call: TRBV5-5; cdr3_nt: TGTGCCAGCAGCCTAGGGACAAGGGAGAACTATGGCTACACCTTC; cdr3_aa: CASSLGTRENYGYTF
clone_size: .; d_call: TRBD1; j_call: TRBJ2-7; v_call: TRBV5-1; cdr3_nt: TGCGCCAGCAGACCGACAGGGGCAACCTACGAGCAGTACTTC; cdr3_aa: CASRPTGATYEQYF
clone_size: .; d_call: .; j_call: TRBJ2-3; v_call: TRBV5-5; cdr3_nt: TGTGCCAGCAGCACGGCTCCAAGGGGCACAGATACGCAGTATTTT; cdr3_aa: CASSTAPRGTDTQYF
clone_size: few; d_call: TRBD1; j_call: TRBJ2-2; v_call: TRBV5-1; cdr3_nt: TGCGCCAGCAGCCCGGCCGGGACAGAACTCACCGGGGAGCTGTTTTTT; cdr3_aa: CASSPAGTELTGELFF
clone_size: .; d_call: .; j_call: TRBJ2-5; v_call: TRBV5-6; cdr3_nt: TGTGCCAGCATCGACCAGACCCAAGAGACCCAGTACTTC; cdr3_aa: CASIDQTQETQYF
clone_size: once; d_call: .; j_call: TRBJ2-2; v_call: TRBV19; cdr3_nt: TGTGCCAGTAGTATAGGGAATAGAATGGCCGGGGAGCTGTTTTTT; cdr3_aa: CASSIGNRMAGELFF
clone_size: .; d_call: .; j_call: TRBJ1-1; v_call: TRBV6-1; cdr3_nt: TGTGCCAGCAGTCGGGTCCGCTTAGAAGCTTTCTTT; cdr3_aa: CASSRVRLEAFF
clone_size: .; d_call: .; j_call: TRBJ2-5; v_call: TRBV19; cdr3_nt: TGTGCCAGTAGTACCAATAATTACCAAGAGACCCAGTACTTC; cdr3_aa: CASSTNNYQETQYF
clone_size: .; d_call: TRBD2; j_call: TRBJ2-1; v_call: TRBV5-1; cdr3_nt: TGCGCCAGCAGCCCCGTCGCTAGCGGTGCAAGTGGGGCCTACAATGAGCAGTTCTTC; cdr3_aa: CASSPVASGASGAYNEQFF
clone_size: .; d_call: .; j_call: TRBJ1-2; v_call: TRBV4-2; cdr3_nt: TGTGCCAGCAGCCAAGATGAGGCCAGGGTAAACTATGGCTACACCTTC; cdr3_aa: CASSQDEARVNYGYTF
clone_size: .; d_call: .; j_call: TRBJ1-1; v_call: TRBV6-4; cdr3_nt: TGTGCCAGCAGTAGTGAGGTGAACACTGAAGCTTTCTTT; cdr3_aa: CASSSEVNTEAFF
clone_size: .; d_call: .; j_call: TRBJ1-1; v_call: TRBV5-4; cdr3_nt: TGTGCCAGCAGCCTGGGCAGGGACGGGACTGAAGCTTTCTTT; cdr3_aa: CASSLGRDGTEAFF
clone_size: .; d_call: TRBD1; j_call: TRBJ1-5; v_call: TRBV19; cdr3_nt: TGTGCCAGTAGTATAACAGGGGATAATCAGCCCCAGCATTTT; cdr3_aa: CASSITGDNQPQHF
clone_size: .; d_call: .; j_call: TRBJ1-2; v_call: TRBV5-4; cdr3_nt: TGTGCCAGCAGCTTACGCAGGGACTATGGCTACACCTTC; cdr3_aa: CASSLRRDYGYTF
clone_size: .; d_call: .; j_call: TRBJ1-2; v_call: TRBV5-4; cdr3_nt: TGTGCCAGCAGCTCCCTGCAGGGAATTGGGGGCTACACCTTC; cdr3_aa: CASSSLQGIGGYTF
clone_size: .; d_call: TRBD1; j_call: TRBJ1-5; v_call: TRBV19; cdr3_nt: TGTGCCAGTAATACAGGGGGGTCAACCTATCAGCCCCAGCATTTT; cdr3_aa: CASNTGGSTYQPQHF
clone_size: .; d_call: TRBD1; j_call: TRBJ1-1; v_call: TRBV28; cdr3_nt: TGTGCCAGCAGTTTAGGGACAGGGGCTGTGAACACTGAAGCTTTCTTT; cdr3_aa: CASSLGTGAVNTEAFF